This entry describes one T cell receptor (beta chain). The sample is drawn from a study of blood T cell repertoires in COVID-19. The overall study: The origin of the acute and convalescent COVID-19 samples was the United States, Italy and Spain. The cDNA or gDNA used as material had been derived from T cells, B-cell-depleted T cells, or PBMCs.

Per the original data handling: Cell counts per sample came from amplifying reference gene primers. Assay: immunoSEQ multiplex PCR; the TCRdb copy retains only in-frame clones and omits some. The V and J calls and clone size come from that table; D and trimming were worked out from the DNA. Of approximately 130,000 clones in the sample, around 82% were seen once. The germline CDR1 and CDR2 sequences are SNHLY and FYNNEI. There are 14 residues in the CDR3. V lost 2 bases and J lost 6, with 8 bases in between. This chain uses TRBV2 with TRBJ1-6; possibly TRBD1 for D (5 bases). Input material: peripheral blood. This receptor was identified in a human donor in a cohort sampled during active COVID-19. The chain's CDR3 is CASSERGTNSPLHF. CDR3 in DNA: TGTGCCAGCAGTGAAAGGGGAACTAATTCACCCCTCCACTTT.